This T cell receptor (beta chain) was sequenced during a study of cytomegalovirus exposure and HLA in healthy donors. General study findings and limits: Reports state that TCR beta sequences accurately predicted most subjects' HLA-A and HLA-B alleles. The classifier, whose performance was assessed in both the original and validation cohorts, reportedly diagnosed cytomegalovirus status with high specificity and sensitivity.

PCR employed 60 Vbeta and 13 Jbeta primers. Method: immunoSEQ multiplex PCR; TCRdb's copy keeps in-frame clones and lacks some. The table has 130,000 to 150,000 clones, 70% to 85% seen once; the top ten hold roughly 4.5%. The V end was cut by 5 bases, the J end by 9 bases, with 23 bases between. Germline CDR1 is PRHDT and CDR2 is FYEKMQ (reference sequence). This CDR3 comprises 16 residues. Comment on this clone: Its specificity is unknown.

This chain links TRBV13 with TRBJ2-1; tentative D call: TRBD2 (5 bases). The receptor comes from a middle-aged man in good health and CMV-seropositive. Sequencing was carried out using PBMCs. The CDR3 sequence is CASSPQQTAAEGEQFF. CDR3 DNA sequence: TGTGCCAGCAGCCCCCAGCAAACAGCGGCAGAAGGTGAGCAGTTCTTC.